This T cell receptor beta chain was sequenced for a study of T cell changes during pregnancy in multiple sclerosis. Repertoires were generated with immunoSEQ multiplex PCR, while TCRdb's copy carries only in-frame clones and drops some. Among around 63,000 clones, roughly 89% were seen once, and the ten largest hold over 2%. This sample comprised peripheral blood, obtained in the third trimester of pregnancy. The origin of this receptor is a female donor in good health, enrolled as a control in a pregnancy study.

The CDR3 DNA reads TGTGCTAGTGGTTTGGTAGGGTCGGGACAGGGCTTTACCGGGGAGCTGTTTTTT. As protein: CASGLVGSGQGFTGELFF. V is TRBV12-5 and J is TRBJ2-2; 9 nucleotides agree with TRBD1. Germline V gene lookup returns CDR1 LGHNT and CDR2 FRNRAP. V lost 0 bases and J lost 5; bases outside the gene matches: 10. The CDR3 length is 18 residues.